This TCR beta chain comes out of a study of blood T cell repertoires in COVID-19. The overall study: Acute and convalescent COVID-19 specimens originated in the United States, Italy and Spain.

One Seattle source followed patients from active infection through their disease course. V gave up 7 bases and J gave up 6 bases; unmatched junction bases: 17. Germline V CDR1 and CDR2: SGHRS, YFSETQ. CDR3 size: 16 residues. In the authors' methods: Nucleated cell counts were estimated from reference gene primer amplification. Clones were sequenced by immunoSEQ multiplex PCR, and TCRdb holds only the in-frame ones, with some missing. V, J and clone size are those of that table, while D and trimming were read from the DNA. Here the sample spans fewer than 300,000 clones, about nine tenths being singletons.

This receptor was taken from a woman in her forties or fifties with COVID-19, enrolled during active disease. Sequenced material: peripheral blood. The chain couples TRBV5-1 to TRBJ1-2; 8 bases match TRBD1. Here the CDR3 DNA reads TGCGCCAGCTCGGATTTGGGACAGGCACAAAGGGATGGCTACACCTTC. As protein: CASSDLGQAQRDGYTF.